Following are 11 T cell receptor beta chains from one sample sequenced in a study of beta chain features in type 1 diabetes. Expressed TCRB transcripts were sequenced, since all the RNA that had been isolated was reverse transcribed. The method was immunoSEQ multiplex PCR; TCRdb's version includes in-frame clones alone and lacks a portion of them. Among some 900,000 clones listed, under 20% were seen once. The sequenced sample consisted of naive CD4+ T cells from blood. All receptors come from a woman in her late teens or twenties in good health.

For the CDR3, the DNA is TGTGCCAGCAGCATCCAGCGGGAGACTGAGCAGTTCTTC. Its translation: CASSIQRETEQFF. This chain uses TRBV7-3 with TRBJ2-1; 8 bases are a match to TRBD2. The CDR3 runs 13 residues. The germline V gene has CDR1 SGHTA and CDR2 FQGTGA. V gave up 5 bases and J gave up 9 bases; unmatched junction bases: 6. The full variable domain, its missing parts supplied by reference TRBV7-3 and TRBJ2-1, is GAGVSQTPSNKVTEKGKYVELRCDPISGHTALYWYRQSLGQGPEFLIYFQGTGAADDSGLPNDRFFAVRPEGSVSTLKIQRTERGDSAVYLCASSIQRETEQFFGPGTRLTVL.

The CDR3 spells CASSRGSGDSSYEQYF. CDR3 DNA sequence: TGTGCCAGTAGTAGAGGGTCAGGGGACTCCTCCTACGAGCAGTACTTC. This sequence joins TRBV19 and TRBJ2-7; D possibly matches TRBD1 or TRBD2 (6 bases each). The CDR3 totals 16 residues. The ends were cut back, 4 bases at V and 0 bases at J, with 16 bases in the middle. Germline V gene data show CDR1 as LNHDA and CDR2 as SQIVND (reference sequence).

This clone was seen only a few times. The chain links TRBV7-9 to TRBJ2-5, with a possible D match to TRBD1 (6 bases). Trimming shortened V by 3 bases and J by 5 bases, and 22 bases separated the two germline ends. Looked up from germline, CDR1 is SEHNR and CDR2 is FQNEAQ (reference sequence). The CDR3 has 17 residues. CDR3 in DNA: TGTGCCAGCAGCTTCAACTCATTTAGGACAGCAGGGGAGACCCAGTACTTC. Its translation is CASSFNSFRTAGETQYF.

This chain uses TRBV4-1 with TRBJ2-1; D gene uncertain. There are 13 residues in the CDR3. Per the germline V gene, CDR1 is MGHRA and CDR2 is YSYEKL. V lost 0 bases, J lost 9 bases, and 9 bases lay in between. The CDR3 reads CASSQEVHSEQFF. The CDR3 nucleotides are TGCGCCAGCAGCCAAGAGGTCCACAGTGAGCAGTTCTTC.

This clone was seen only a few times. The rearrangement links TRBV28 to TRBJ1-3; D call uncertain. Trimming cost V 3 bases and J 4 bases, with 10 bases left between them. This CDR3 region has 14 residues. CDR1 and CDR2 from the germline V gene are MDHEN and SYDVKM. CDR3 amino acids: CASSLLGKGNTIYF. The CDR3 DNA reads as TGTGCCAGCAGTTTGCTAGGGAAGGGAAACACCATATATTTT. The entire variable domain, with the rest obtained from reference TRBV28 and TRBJ1-3, is as follows: DVKVTQSSRYLVKRTGEKVFLECVQDMDHENMFWYRQDPGLGLRLIYFSYDVKMKEKGDIPEGYSVSREKKERFSLILESASTNQTSMYLCASSLLGKGNTIYFGEGSWLTVV.

The gene calls are TRBV19 and TRBJ1-5; perhaps TRBD1 as D (5 bases). Germline V gene sequence: CDR1 LNHDA, CDR2 SQIVND (reference sequence). The CDR3 extends over 13 amino acids. V gave up 5 bases and J gave up 6 bases, with 11 bases separating them. Written as DNA, the CDR3 is TGTGCCAGTAGTGTGTGGGGACTTCAGCCCCAGCATTTT. Translating gives CASSVWGLQPQHF.

A few counts support this clone. The chain links TRBV9 to TRBJ2-7, with 9 nucleotides matching TRBD1. CDR1 and CDR2 from the germline V gene are SGDLS and YYNGEE. The CDR3 spans 16 residues. The ends lost 3 bases at V and 3 bases at J; junction bases unmatched: 10. This CDR3 reads CASSASLGTGNYEQYF. The CDR3 nucleotides read TGTGCCAGCAGCGCAAGCCTTGGGACAGGGAACTACGAGCAGTACTTC.

The rearrangement joins TRBV4-3 to TRBJ2-1; weak D call: TRBD2 (6 bases). This CDR3 is 14 amino acids long. Between the trimmed V and J ends, which lost 4 bases and 12 bases, there was a span of 19 bases. The germline gives CDR1 LGHNA, CDR2 YSLEER. DNA of the CDR3: TGCGCCAGCAGCCCCCGGGACTCAAGGCGGCGGCAGTTCTTC. Its protein product is CASSPRDSRRRQFF.

This clone has more than one count but fewer than ten. The chain is built from TRBV28 and TRBJ1-1; 10 bases are a match to TRBD1. CDR1 is MDHEN, CDR2 SYDVKM, per germline. CDR3 length: 15 residues. Trimming took 5 bases from V and 4 from J; bases not matched to a gene: 7. CDR3 nucleotides: TGTGCCAGCAGTCGACGCGGGACAGGGGCCACTGAAGCTTTCTTT. It translates to CASSRRGTGATEAFF.

The CDR3 coding sequence is TGCAGCGTAACCAGGGGTTACAAAGAGACCCAGTACTTC. This gives the protein CSVTRGYKETQYF. The rearrangement joins TRBV29-1 to TRBJ2-5; weak D call: TRBD1 (6 bases). V lost 6 bases, J lost 3 bases, and 14 bases lay in between. Germline V gives CDR1 SQVTM, CDR2 ANQGSEA. This CDR3 region has 13 residues.

The chain joins TRBV5-1 to TRBJ2-5, with D perhaps matching TRBD1 or TRBD2 (5 bases each). The CDR3 covers 12 residues. The V and J ends lost 3 bases and 5 bases respectively, with 8 bases between them. Germline V gene sequence: CDR1 SGHRS, CDR2 YFSETQ. As DNA, the CDR3 is TGCGCCAGCAGCTCCGAGGGGGAGACCCAGTACTTC. It yields the protein CASSSEGETQYF. Filled out from reference TRBV5-1 and TRBJ2-5, the complete variable domain reads KAGVTQTPRYLIKTRGQQVTLSCSPISGHRSVSWYQQTPGQGLQFLFEYFSETQRNKGNFPGRFSGRQFSNSRSEMNVSTLELGDSALYLCASSSEGETQYFGPGTRLLVL.